The sequence of this TCR beta chain was determined in a study of blood T cell repertoires in COVID-19. Turning to the study itself: Some COVID-19 samples were acute and others convalescent; all came from the United States, Italy and Spain. The analysed material was cDNA or gDNA that came from T cells, B-cell-depleted T cells, or PBMCs.

The V end lost 0 bases, the J end lost 1 base, and 9 bases lay between the germline ends. Germline CDR1 SGDLS, CDR2 YYNGEE. The CDR3 totals 15 residues. Here immunoSEQ multiplex PCR was the method, and the copy in TCRdb shows in-frame clones only, minus some. The sample consists of more than 150,000 clones, around 90% of them appearing once. Adults between roughly 18 and 95 years of age took part from fewer than 30 US areas. Categorization into cohorts depended on clinical history that participants reported. This chain connects TRBV9 to TRBJ2-3; weak D call: TRBD1 (5 bases). The TCR originated in a woman under 40 who had recovered from COVID-19. The sample consisted of PBMCs or T cells enriched from blood (not recorded which). CDR3 in DNA: TGTGCCAGCAGCGTAGAAGGGGCCGGCACAGATACGCAGTATTTT. It yields the protein CASSVEGAGTDTQYF.